This entry lists 15 T cell receptor beta chains sequenced from one sample in a study of early T cells in non-severe SARS-CoV-2 infection. TCRdb recomputed calls from the 5' RACE reads with MiXCR, one row per CDR3 protein. The repertoire includes just under 60,000 distinct CDR3 sequences, 7.7% of them detected once, and 3% to 4% sits in the top ten. The sample taken for sequencing was whole blood. The receptor source for this set is an adult who was a healthcare worker with PCR-confirmed SARS-CoV-2 infection or an uninfected control (not recorded which).

The table lists this clonotype with many counts. The chain recombines TRBV11-3 with TRBJ2-5; TRBD2 matches at 15 bases. Germline V gives CDR1 SGHNT, CDR2 YENEEA. The CDR3 loop spans 18 amino acids. Germline trimming cut 1 base from V and 4 bases from J; bases unmatched to any gene: 7. The CDR3 bases are TGTGCCAGCAGCTTAGCTCTGCCGGGACTAGCGGGAGGAGAGACCCAGTACTTC. This encodes CASSLALPGLAGGETQYF. Together with reference TRBV11-3 and TRBJ2-5, the CDR3 gives the full variable domain: EAGVVQSPRYKIIEKKQPVAFWCNPISGHNTLYWYLQNLGQGPELLIRYENEEAVDDSQLPKDRFSAERLKGVDSTLKIQPAELGDSAVYLCASSLALPGLAGGETQYFGPGTRLLVL.

This clonotype has more than one count but fewer than ten. The J gene is TRBJ2-1, the V gene TRBV11-3; D not certain. This CDR3 region has 15 residues. Germline V gene data show CDR1 as SGHNT and CDR2 as YENEEA. V was pared by 5 bases and J by 4 bases, with 15 bases between. CDR3 bases: TGTGCCAGCAGCCCCGGACCAGGCGAATACAATGAGCAGTTCTTC. As protein: CASSPGPGEYNEQFF.

Notes on this clonotype: The junction and the germline gene differ at one end; a read error may be behind it. V is TRBV10-3 and J is TRBJ2-7, with a weak D call TRBD2 (6 bases). The CDR3 sequence is 12 residues long. Germline lookup yields CDR1 ENHRY and CDR2 SYGVKD. The CDR3: CASRRESSEQHF. The CDR3 bases are TGTGCCTCCCGCCGGGAGAGTAGCGAGCAGCACTTC.

This clonotype was seen many times. The chain has TRBV11-2 and TRBJ2-5; possible D gene TRBD1, 6 bases. The germline V and J ends were trimmed by 6 bases and 3 bases, with 20 bases remaining between them. The germline V gene encodes CDR1 SGHAT and CDR2 FQNNGV. This CDR3 contains 16 residues. The chain's CDR3 is CASRQGRFLDEETQYF. The CDR3 coding sequence is TGTGCCAGCAGACAGGGACGGTTTTTGGATGAAGAGACCCAGTACTTC.

V gene TRBV28 combines with J gene TRBJ2-7; D call uncertain. Germline CDR1 MDHEN, CDR2 SYDVKM. The CDR3 contains 14 residues. V was trimmed by 3 bases and J by 0 bases, leaving 9 bases between them. This CDR3 is CASSFRRLSYEQYF. The CDR3 nucleotides are TGTGCCAGCAGTTTTCGACGGCTCTCCTACGAGCAGTACTTC.

This clonotype has only a few counts. V is TRBV27 and J is TRBJ1-5; D perhaps matches TRBD1 (5 bases). V was clipped by 3 bases and J by 3 bases, with 9 bases between them. This CDR3 has 14 residues. CDR1 and CDR2 (germline): MNHEY, SMNVEV (reference sequence). The CDR3 DNA reads as TGTGCCAGCAGTTTGGAGGGGTACAATCAGCCCCAGCATTTT. The encoded protein is CASSLEGYNQPQHF.

This clonotype was found many times. The rearrangement uses TRBV6-5 and TRBJ2-1; a weak D match, TRBD1 (6 bases). V was clipped by 5 bases and J by 4 bases, with 12 bases between them. The CDR3 has 14 amino acids. The germline V gene encodes CDR1 MNHEY and CDR2 SVGAGI. DNA for the CDR3: TGTGCCAGCAGTCAAGGACAGCAGTACAATGAGCAGTTCTTC. This encodes CASSQGQQYNEQFF.

V usage is TRBV7-9 and J usage is TRBJ2-1; D not resolved. The V gene lost 1 base and the J gene lost 4 bases, with 5 bases spanning the gap. This CDR3 region has 13 residues. Germline V lookup: CDR1 SEHNR, CDR2 FQNEAQ (reference sequence). The CDR3 spells CASSLEPYNEQFF. The CDR3 DNA follows: TGTGCCAGCAGCTTAGAGCCTTACAATGAGCAGTTCTTC. Filled out from reference TRBV7-9 and TRBJ2-1, the complete variable domain reads DTGVSQNPRHKITKRGQNVTFRCDPISEHNRLYWYRQTLGQGPEFLTYFQNEAQLEKSRLLSDRFSAERPKGSFSTLEIQRTEQGDSAMYLCASSLEPYNEQFFGPGTRLTVL.

This chain uses TRBV18 with TRBJ2-7; possible D gene TRBD1, 5 bases. The length of the CDR3 is 14 residues. The germline V gene has CDR1 KGHSH and CDR2 LQKENI. Trimming cost V 2 bases and J 4 bases, with 12 bases left between them. The CDR3 spells CASSPLGAGYEQYF. The CDR3 region has the DNA TGTGCCAGCTCACCATTAGGGGCAGGGTACGAGCAGTACTTC. The variable domain in full, completed from reference TRBV18 and TRBJ2-7, reads NAGVMQNPRHLVRRRGQEARLRCSPMKGHSHVYWYRQLPEEGLKFMVYLQKENIIDESGMPKERFSAEFPKEGPSILRIQQVVRGDSAAYFCASSPLGAGYEQYFGPGTRLTVT.

This clonotype was counted a few times. The chain joins TRBV2 to TRBJ1-3, with D perhaps TRBD1 (5 bases). V shed 7 bases and J shed 0 bases, with 10 bases lying between them. Germline lookup yields CDR1 SNHLY and CDR2 FYNNEI. CDR3 length equals 14 residues. Here the CDR3 DNA reads TGTGCCAGCACATCAGGGCGCTCTGGAAACACCATATATTTT. Residues: CASTSGRSGNTIYF.

V gene TRBV27 combines with J gene TRBJ2-7, with D tentatively TRBD2 (5 bases). Trimming removed 4 bases at V and 0 bases at J, with 7 bases between. The CDR3 runs 13 residues. Germline V gene lookup returns CDR1 MNHEY and CDR2 SMNVEV (reference sequence). CDR3 sequence: CASSSGTSYEQYF. Here the CDR3 DNA reads TGTGCCAGCAGTTCGGGAACCTCCTACGAGCAGTACTTC.

This clonotype has a handful of counts. This chain uses TRBV5-1 with TRBJ1-6; D ambiguous. The V end was cut by 0 bases, the J end by 7 bases, with 5 bases between. Germline CDR1 reads SGHRS; CDR2 reads YFSETQ. The CDR3 is 13 amino acids. For the CDR3, the DNA is TGCGCCAGCAGCTTGGAGGGCAATTCACCCCTCCACTTT. Translation: CASSLEGNSPLHF.

A word on this clonotype: The DNA is left out, because the CDR3 cannot be placed on it with certainty; the CDR3 is given as TCRdb lists it. J is TRBJ1-5 and V is TRBV19; the D call of TRBD1 is as the table states it, not checked on the DNA. Germline values: CDR1 LNHDA, CDR2 SQIVND (reference sequence). The CDR3 totals 14 residues, both ends included. Here the CDR3 reads CASSMDRSISPSIF.

This clonotype was observed at least ten times. This chain links TRBV5-5 with TRBJ2-5; 9 bases are a match to TRBD2. With V trimmed by 4 bases and J by 0 bases, 1 base remained unmatched. CDR1 and CDR2 (germline): SGHKS, YYEKEE (reference sequence). This CDR3 region has 14 residues. CDR3 sequence: CASSRTSDQETQYF. Written as DNA, the CDR3 is TGTGCCAGCAGCCGGACTAGCGACCAAGAGACCCAGTACTTC.

This clonotype showed up just a few times. The CDR3 loop reads CASTSQGDNYGYTF. CDR3 nucleotide sequence: TGTGCCAGCACTTCACAGGGGGACAACTATGGCTACACCTTC. V gene TRBV28 combines with J gene TRBJ1-2, with 8 bases aligning to TRBD1. The germline V gene encodes CDR1 MDHEN and CDR2 SYDVKM. Losses at the gene ends were 7 bases for V and 2 bases for J; bases not matched to a gene: 6. The CDR3 extends over 14 amino acids.